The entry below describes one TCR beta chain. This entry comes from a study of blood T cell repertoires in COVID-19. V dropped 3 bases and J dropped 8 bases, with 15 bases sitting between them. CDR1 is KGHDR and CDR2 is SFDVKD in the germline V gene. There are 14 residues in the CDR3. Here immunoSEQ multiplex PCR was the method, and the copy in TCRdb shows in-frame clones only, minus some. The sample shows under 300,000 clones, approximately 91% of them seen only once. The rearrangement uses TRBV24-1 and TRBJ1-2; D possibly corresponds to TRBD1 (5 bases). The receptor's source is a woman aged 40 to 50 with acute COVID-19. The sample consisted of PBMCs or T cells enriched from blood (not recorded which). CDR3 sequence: CATSDTGRWGGYTF. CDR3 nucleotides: TGTGCCACCAGTGATACCGGACGGTGGGGCGGCTACACCTTC.